This T cell receptor beta chain was retrieved from a study of T-cell memory formation after mild COVID-19. TCRdb reprocessed the 5' RACE reads via MiXCR and lists one record per CDR3 protein. Here the sample spans about 140,000 distinct CDR3 sequences, 11% to 15% being singletons. This clonotype has more than one count but fewer than ten. Its cognate antigen is unknown. V lost 0 bases to trimming and J lost 3 bases, with 15 bases between them. Germline V gene sequence: CDR1 LGHNA, CDR2 YSLEER. The CDR3 is 16 amino acids. Study findings and constraints: Chiefly within CM and EM were the contracting CD4+ clones; CD8+ ones were within EMRA.

The rearrangement links TRBV4-3 to TRBJ2-7; D is perhaps TRBD2 (7 bases). The source of this sequence is an adult woman who had mild COVID-19 (a few samples of this study predate the infection). Cell type and time point are not known. The specimen sequenced was PBMCs or a T cell subset sorted from them (not recorded which). The CDR3 region is CASSQDLQGGGYEQYF. In DNA form, the CDR3 reads TGCGCCAGCAGCCAAGACCTACAGGGCGGGGGCTACGAGCAGTACTTC.